One and the same sample provided the 32 T cell receptor delta chains below, sequenced in a study of gamma-delta T cells after stem cell transplantation. TCRdb re-processed the RT-PCR reads via CATT. The sample has about 2,900 delta-chain clones; 25% to 35% are singletons. Sequencing was carried out using gamma-delta T cells. These receptors were collected from a human donor. It is not recorded whose cells these are; they may come from a transplant donor.

To note about this clone: The sample holds other DNA sequences that translate to the same CDR3. The V call is TRDV2, the J call TRDJ1; 7 nucleotides line up with TRDD3. V shed 3 bases and J 0 bases; nucleotides not matched to a gene: 3. This CDR3 is built from 14 residues. Germline V lookup: CDR1 GEAIGNYY, CDR2 EKD. The CDR3 DNA is TGTGCCTGTGACTCTCTGGGGGACACCGATAAACTCATCTTT. This encodes CACDSLGDTDKLIF.

On this clone: The junction departs from the called germline gene at one end, perhaps through a read error. Other nucleotide sequences from this sample produce the same CDR3. V and J are TRDV3 and TRDJ1; D is undetermined. Germline V CDR1 and CDR2: TVYSNPD, GDNSRS (reference sequence). The CDR3 sequence is 12 residues long. CDR3 bases: TGCGCCTTTAGTGTGGGAGCCGATAAACTCATCTTT. It encodes CAFSVGADKLIF.

The chain recombines TRDV1 with TRDJ1; 8 nucleotides align to TRDD3. With 2 bases clipped from V and 0 bases from J, the junction kept 14 bases outside the gene matches. The CDR3 covers 19 residues. Germline V gives CDR1 TSWWSYY, CDR2 QGS. CDR3 nucleotide sequence: TGTGCTCTTGGGGAATGGGTACTGGGGGCCGCCGGGTACACCGATAAACTCATCTTT. It codes for CALGEWVLGAAGYTDKLIF.

In regard to this clone: Other DNA sequences in the same sample also yield this CDR3. The chain has TRDV2 and TRDJ1; 13 bases align to TRDD3. Germline CDR1 reads GEAIGNYY; CDR2 reads EKD. The trim removed 4 bases at V and 0 bases at J, leaving 4 bases unmatched. This CDR3 spans 16 amino acids. In nucleotides, the CDR3 is TGTGCCTGTGATCCACTGGGGGATACGCACACCGATAAACTCATCTTT. Its protein product is CACDPLGDTHTDKLIF.

CDR3: CALGAVAPTPGIDGDKLIF. CDR3 DNA sequence: TGTGCTCTTGGGGCCGTCGCCCCTACGCCGGGGATAGATGGCGATAAACTCATCTTT. The chain couples TRDV1 to TRDJ1, with 7 nucleotides matching TRDD3. V was clipped by 4 bases and J by 4 bases; unmatched bases: 21. The CDR3 sequence is 19 residues long. Germline CDR1 and CDR2: TSWWSYY and QGS.

As regards this clone: This probably arose from a read error, given a far larger clone one base away. The chain uses TRDV2 and TRDJ3, with 13 positions matching TRDD3. The CDR3 extends over 20 amino acids. The germline V gene has CDR1 GEAIGNYY and CDR2 EKD. The CDR3 DNA reads TGTGCCTGTGATCTGAGTACTGGGGGATACGCGTCCTGGGACACCCGACAGATATTTTTC. Amino acid sequence: CACDLSTGGYASWDTRQIFF.

Within the sample, this clone is medium-sized. The J gene is TRDJ3, the V gene TRDV2, with 12 bases that match TRDD3. Trimming cost V 0 bases and J 2 bases; bases outside gene matches: 13. Germline V gene data show CDR1 as GEAIGNYY and CDR2 as EKD. This CDR3 is built from 22 residues. This CDR3 reads CACDTGLLLGDTPPWDTRQMFF. The CDR3 bases are TGTGCCTGTGACACCGGACTTCTACTGGGGGATACCCCACCCTGGGACACCCGACAGATGTTTTTC.

The sample holds a few counts of this clone. The chain links TRDV2 to TRDJ1; D gene unclear. Trimming pared 3 bases from V and 1 base from J, leaving 11 bases between. This CDR3 is built from 14 residues. In germline, CDR1 is GEAIGNYY, CDR2 EKD. The CDR3 region has the DNA TGTGCCTGTGACCCAATTACTGCCACCGATAAACTCATCTTT. The encoded protein is CACDPITATDKLIF.

In its sample, this clone was seen a few times. This sequence joins TRDV2 and TRDJ1; 8 bases fit TRDD2. This CDR3 contains 17 residues. CDR1 is GEAIGNYY and CDR2 is EKD in the germline V gene. V trimming: 4 bases; J trimming: 2 bases; junction bases outside the gene matches: 14. The chain's CDR3 is CACDPLPNLHQTDKLIF. In DNA form, the CDR3 reads TGTGCCTGTGATCCCCTTCCTAATCTGCATCAAACCGATAAACTCATCTTT.

Concerning this clone itself: With only one base between it and a far larger clone, this is likely a read error. The same CDR3 can be traced to other DNA sequences in this sample. The CDR3 DNA reads TGTGCCTGTGACGGATTACGTACCGATAAACTCATCTTT. Translated: CACDGLRTDKLIF. The chain joins TRDV2 to TRDJ1; the D is unclear. The CDR3 extends over 13 amino acids. Trimming left V 3 bases short and J 2 bases short, with 9 bases between. The germline V gene has CDR1 GEAIGNYY and CDR2 EKD.

Comments on this clone: A far larger clone is one base from this, pointing to a likely read error. Other DNA sequences of this sample code for an identical CDR3. This rearrangement joins TRDV2 to TRDJ1; 10 bases line up with TRDD3. The CDR3 has 17 amino acids. The germline gives CDR1 GEAIGNYY, CDR2 EKD. This CDR3 reads CACDTVESGGYPDKLIF. The CDR3 DNA reads TGTGCCTGTGACACCGTGGAAAGTGGGGGATACCCCGATAAACTCATTTTT.

This clone has just a few counts. The V gene is TRDV3, the J gene TRDJ1, with 9 nucleotides matching TRDD3. CDR3 size: 24 residues. V dropped 2 bases and J dropped 0; count of bases not matched to a gene: 34. Germline assignment: CDR1 TVYSNPD and CDR2 GDNSRS (reference sequence). The CDR3 reads CAFAFVPTEKFLGDRTLYTDKLIF. The DNA of the CDR3 is TGTGCCTTTGCCTTCGTTCCTACCGAAAAGTTTCTGGGGGATCGAACCCTGTACACCGATAAACTCATCTTT.

As to this clone: Just one base apart from a much larger clone, this may be a read error. This sample includes further DNA sequences coding for the same CDR3. V gene TRDV2 combines with J gene TRDJ1; D perhaps matches TRDD3 (8 bases). Trimming took off 1 base at V and 0 bases at J, with 29 bases between the two ends. CDR1 is GEAIGNYY, CDR2 EKD, per germline. The CDR3 is 21 amino acids. The CDR3 DNA reads as TGTGCCTGTGACACAATTCCTACGCCTGGGGGACTCCTGCCGTACACCGATAAACTCATCTTT. Its protein is CACDTIPTPGGLLPYTDKLIF.

This clone was counted only a few times. The gene calls are TRDV2 and TRDJ1; D perhaps matches TRDD3 (5 bases). This CDR3 contains 17 residues. Germline V gene data show CDR1 as GEAIGNYY and CDR2 as EKD. V was shortened by 0 bases and J by 0 bases, with 16 bases between the two germline ends. The DNA for the CDR3 is TGTGCCTGTGACACCGTCTCCGGGGGTCGGTACACCGATAAACTCATCTTT. Residues: CACDTVSGGRYTDKLIF.

By sample share, this clone is large (0.1 to 1%). The same CDR3 is also encoded by other DNA sequences in this sample. CDR3 coding DNA: TGTGCCTGTGACACCGGGGATACGAGGTCCTGGGACACCCGACAGATGTTTTTC. It encodes CACDTGDTRSWDTRQMFF. V and J are TRDV2 and TRDJ3; the match to TRDD3 covers 9 bases. Looked up from germline, CDR1 is GEAIGNYY and CDR2 is EKD. V was clipped by 0 bases and J by 1 base; unmatched bases: 3. The CDR3 extends over 18 amino acids.

This clone was observed a handful of times. The chain combines TRDV2 with TRDJ1, with TRDD3 matching 7 bases. Germline values: CDR1 GEAIGNYY, CDR2 EKD. The CDR3 loop spans 15 amino acids. After removal of 0 bases from V and 2 bases from J, the junction contained 5 bases not matched to a gene. The DNA for the CDR3 is TGTGCCTGTGACACCGTTGGGGATAAGACCGATAAACTCATCTTT. Protein: CACDTVGDKTDKLIF.

This clone was seen only a few times. This likely reflects a read error, since a far larger clone is one base away. The chain couples TRDV2 to TRDJ1; TRDD3 aligns across 8 bases. The CDR3 sequence is 17 residues long. CDR1 GEAIGNYY and CDR2 EKD come from the germline V gene. Trimming took 3 bases from V and 3 from J; bases not matched to a gene: 14. The CDR3 bases are TGTGCCTGTGACCCCGTATCGCGTGTGGGGGATGCCGATAAACTCATCTTT. Translated, it gives CACDPVSRVGDADKLIF.

Concerning this clone: Since a far larger clone is one base different, this is likely a read error. Other DNA variants within this sample encode the same CDR3. The chain couples TRDV2 to TRDJ1, with 8 bases matching TRDD3. The germline gives CDR1 GEAIGNYY, CDR2 EKD. This CDR3 has 15 residues. V gave up 0 bases and J gave up 11 bases; unmatched junction bases: 13. The CDR3 DNA reads as TGTGCCTGTGACACCCTTACTGGGGGGTACGCATACCTCATCTTT. Amino acids: CACDTLTGGYAYLIF.

The rearrangement uses TRDV2 and TRDJ1; TRDD3 aligns across 13 bases. The V gene's germline CDR1 is GEAIGNYY and CDR2 EKD. J was trimmed by 4 bases and V by 3 bases; bases with no gene match: 16. CDR3 length: 19 residues. CDR3 DNA sequence: TGTGCCTGTGACGCCATACTGGGGGATACGGAGATAAAGGGCGATAAACTCATCTTT. Translating gives CACDAILGDTEIKGDKLIF.

Comment on this clone: With only one base between it and a far larger clone, this is likely a read error. Other DNA sequences in this specimen translate into the identical CDR3. The V and J genes are TRDV2 and TRDJ1; 12 bases map to TRDD3. Per the germline V gene, CDR1 is GEAIGNYY and CDR2 is EKD. With V trimmed by 1 base and J by 1 base, 15 bases remained unmatched. The CDR3 is made up of 20 amino acids. This CDR3 is CACDTMSSTGGYSVTDKLIF. CDR3 DNA: TGTGCCTGTGACACGATGAGCAGTACTGGGGGATACTCAGTCACCGATAAACTCATCTTT.

This chain uses TRDV2 with TRDJ1, with TRDD3 as a possible D gene (5 bases). V lost 3 bases to trimming and J lost 5 bases, with 18 bases between them. Germline CDR1 GEAIGNYY, CDR2 EKD. This CDR3 contains 15 residues. In nucleotides, the CDR3 is TGTGCCTGTGACGTTGTAGGGATGGATAAGGATAAACTCATCTTT. As protein: CACDVVGMDKDKLIF.

Comments on this clone: TCRdb attributes to this sequence the protein of a much larger clone, which differs from the DNA translation at residue 10; a read error is likely, and the protein displayed is translated from the DNA. The rearrangement joins TRDV2 to TRDJ1; TRDD3 matches 11 bases. Germline V lookup: CDR1 GEAIGNYY, CDR2 EKD. The CDR3 consists of 17 residues. The ends lost 1 base at V and 4 bases at J; junction bases unmatched: 10. In DNA, the CDR3 is TGTGCCTGTGACACTTTGGGGGATACGCAAGGGGACGATAAACTCATCTTT. This gives the protein CACDTLGDTQGDDKLIF.

This clone is categorized as medium-sized. This chain joins TRDV2 and TRDJ1, with 8 bases that match TRDD3. The CDR3 sequence is 17 residues long. V trimming: 3 bases; J trimming: 0 bases; junction bases outside the gene matches: 11. Germline values: CDR1 GEAIGNYY, CDR2 EKD. In nucleotides, the CDR3 is TGTGCCTGTGACCCCCTTACTGGGGGCTACTACACCGATAAACTCATCTTT. It encodes CACDPLTGGYYTDKLIF.

A single count supports this clone. This sequence may be a read error, since a much larger clone differs from it by one base. J is TRDJ1 and V is TRDV2; 8 positions agree with TRDD3. The V and J ends lost 1 base and 0 bases, in that order; junction bases with no gene match: 21. Looked up from germline, CDR1 is GEAIGNYY and CDR2 is EKD. The CDR3 sequence is 21 residues long. Here the CDR3 DNA reads TGTGCCTGTGACACAATTCCTAGGCCTGGGGGACTCCTACCGTACACCGATAAACTCATCTTT. This encodes CACDTIPRPGGLLPYTDKLIF.

This clone occurred a few times. V is TRDV2 and J is TRDJ1; 12 bases align to TRDD3. Germline V CDR1 and CDR2: GEAIGNYY, EKD. The CDR3 contains 22 residues. Germline trimming cut 3 bases from V and 0 bases from J; bases unmatched to any gene: 22. This chain's CDR3 is CACDSLLPLLGDTVPNTDKLIF. The DNA for the CDR3 is TGTGCCTGTGACTCACTACTTCCTCTACTGGGGGATACTGTACCGAACACCGATAAACTCATCTTT.

Points on this clone: This sequence may be a read error, since a much larger clone differs from it by one base. This rearrangement joins TRDV2 to TRDJ3, with TRDD3 identical over 8 bases. V shed 3 bases, J shed 0 bases, and the junction held 12 bases outside the gene matches. This CDR3 contains 20 residues. The germline V gene encodes CDR1 GEAIGNYY and CDR2 EKD. The CDR3 coding sequence is TGTGCCTGTGACTCACCACTGGGGGTTGGCCTCTCCTGGGACACCCGACAGATGTTTTTC. Translation: CACDSPLGVGLSWDTRQMFF.

This clone is categorized as medium-sized (0.01 to 0.1%). The chain's CDR3 is CALGERDGDHTDKLIF. The CDR3 nucleotides read TGTGCTCTTGGGGAACGCGATGGGGACCACACCGATAAACTCATCTTT. This rearrangement joins TRDV1 to TRDJ1; D might be TRDD3 (5 bases). V was clipped by 1 base and J by 0 bases, with 12 bases between them. The CDR3 extends over 16 amino acids. Per the germline V gene, CDR1 is TSWWSYY and CDR2 is QGS.

Comments on this clone: This probably arose from a read error, given a far larger clone one base away. This chain connects TRDV2 to TRDJ1; 8 nucleotides agree with TRDD3. Germline V gene sequence: CDR1 GEAIGNYY, CDR2 EKD. The CDR3 loop spans 20 amino acids. Trimming took 4 bases from V and 0 from J; bases not matched to a gene: 21. The CDR3 reads CACDIMTGGPPHKYTDKLIF. Written as DNA, the CDR3 is TGTGCCTGTGATATTATGACTGGGGGCCCACCGCATAAGTACACCGATAAACTCATCTTT.

The chain recombines TRDV2 with TRDJ1, with 7 nucleotides matching TRDD3. The CDR3 contains 19 residues. J lost 0 bases, V lost 1 base, and 16 bases had no gene match. Per germline, CDR1 GEAIGNYY and CDR2 EKD. The DNA of the CDR3 is TGTGCCTGTGACACGCTGGGGGCCCCGACGACCCATTACACCGATAAACTCATCTTT. It translates to CACDTLGAPTTHYTDKLIF.

This clone appeared a few times. The rearrangement links TRAV29/DV5 to TRDJ1; D call uncertain. The CDR3 has 15 residues. V was trimmed by 0 bases and J by 1 base, leaving 13 bases between them. CDR1 is NSMFDY and CDR2 is ISSIKDK in the germline V gene. CDR3 in amino acids: CAASAWTTSTDKLIF. The CDR3 coding sequence is TGTGCAGCAAGCGCCTGGACCACTAGCACCGATAAACTCATCTTT.

This clone is judged medium-sized. The rearrangement uses TRDV2 and TRDJ3, with D perhaps TRDD3 (5 bases). This CDR3 region has 18 residues. CDR1 and CDR2 (germline): GEAIGNYY, EKD. The V end lost 0 bases, the J end lost 0 bases, and 11 bases lay between the germline ends. CDR3 region: CACDTVRDSSWDTRQMFF. For the CDR3, the DNA is TGTGCCTGTGACACCGTAAGGGATTCCTCCTGGGACACCCGACAGATGTTTTTC.

This clone occurred a few times. This sequence joins TRDV2 and TRDJ3; 9 nucleotides line up with TRDD3. The CDR3 is 24 amino acids. Trimming took 0 bases from V and 0 from J; bases not matched to a gene: 20. Germline CDR1 is GEAIGNYY and CDR2 is EKD. The CDR3 coding sequence is TGTGCCTGTGACACCCCAGTCAGTGGATACTGGGGGACTAATAGCTCCTGGGACACCCGACAGATGTTTTTC. Translating it yields CACDTPVSGYWGTNSSWDTRQMFF.